Sequencing of this T cell receptor (beta chain) was carried out in a study of CD8+ T cells in alopecia areata. Study-level information: Twice daily, treated patients received 5 to 10 mg of oral tofacitinib. General study points: Scalp and blood retained many expanded lesional clones during tofacitinib. Higher clonality and more expanded CD8+ clones appeared in lesional than normal scalp. How baseline CD8+ expansion relates to response remains uncertain (there was one nonresponder).

After isolation, RNA underwent reverse transcription to generate cDNA as the sequencing template. Sequencing used immunoSEQ multiplex PCR; TCRdb keeps in-frame clones, though not all of them. This table holds some 240,000 clones, around three fifths found once. As for treatment: oral pan-JAK inhibitor, 5-10 mg twice daily. Of note for this clone: Its antigen is currently unknown.

This TCR came from a human donor with alopecia areata. The sample was CD4+ T cells sorted from blood, taken at week 4, from a patient treated with tofacitinib.

Here the CDR3 reads CASSLEDQGTQYF. The CDR3 DNA reads as TGCGCCAGCAGCTTGGAAGACCAGGGGACCCAGTACTTC. The chain carries TRBV5-1 and TRBJ2-5, with D perhaps TRBD1 (5 bases). Germline V CDR1 and CDR2: SGHRS, YFSETQ. The CDR3 runs 13 residues. Trimming removed 0 bases from V and 7 bases from J, with 10 bases in between.